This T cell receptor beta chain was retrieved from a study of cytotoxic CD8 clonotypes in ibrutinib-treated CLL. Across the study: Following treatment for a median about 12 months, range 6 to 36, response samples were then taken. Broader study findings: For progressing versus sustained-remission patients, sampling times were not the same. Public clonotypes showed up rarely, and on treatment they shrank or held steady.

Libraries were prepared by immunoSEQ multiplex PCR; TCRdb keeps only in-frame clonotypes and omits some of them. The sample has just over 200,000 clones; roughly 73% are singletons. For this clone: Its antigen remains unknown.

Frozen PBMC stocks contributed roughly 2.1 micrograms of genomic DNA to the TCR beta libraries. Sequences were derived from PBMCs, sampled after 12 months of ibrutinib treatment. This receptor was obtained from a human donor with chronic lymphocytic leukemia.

CDR3 in amino acids: CASSLMANDMFF. The DNA for the CDR3 is TGTGCCAGCAGCTTGATGGCGAATGATATGTTCTTT. V and J are TRBV5-6 and TRBJ1-1; no reliable D call. The CDR3 is 12 amino acids. Trimming removed 1 base at V and 14 bases at J, with 15 bases between. Per germline, CDR1 SGHDT and CDR2 YYEEEE. The variable domain in full, with the rest retrieved from reference TRBV5-6 and TRBJ1-1, is DAGVTQSPTHLIKTRGQQVTLRCSPKSGHDTVSWYQQALGQGPQFIFQYYEEEERQRGNFPDRFSGHQFPNYSSELNVNALLLGDSALYLCASSLMANDMFFGQGTRLTVV.